Listed below are T cell receptor beta chains from one sample, sequenced in a study of shared clonotypes between healthy human individuals. Method: immunoSEQ multiplex PCR; TCRdb's copy keeps in-frame clones and lacks some. Of roughly 850,000 clones listed, approximately 96% are singletons. The sequencing input was naive CD8+ T cells sorted from blood. The receptors originated from a man under 40 in good health. Each CDR3 is given with its conserved first and last residue. Each record gives: CDR3 DNA, CDR3 protein, D gene, clone size, V gene, J gene. The D gene is left open where the match is weak. A row's size may be missing; if present it is once, few, many or a size class.

TGTGCCAGCAGCCGACGGACTAGCGGGGACTACAATGAGCAGTTCTTC,CASSRRTSGDYNEQFF,TRBD2,once,TRBV7-9,TRBJ2-1
TGTGCCAGCAGTTTTCTGGGGCGCGGGCAGTACTTC,CASSFLGRGQYF,NA,NA,TRBV27,TRBJ2-7
TGTGCCAGCCGTGGGGCAGTGTACGGAGCCTATGGCTACACCTTC,CASRGAVYGAYGYTF,NA,NA,TRBV19,TRBJ1-2
TGCAGCGTTGTTTGGAGCGTCTCCTACGAGCAGTACTTC,CSVVWSVSYEQYF,NA,once,TRBV29-1,TRBJ2-7
TGTGCCAGCAGCTCCCATCCCGGCCAGGGAGAGATAGGTCAGCCCCAGCATTTT,CASSSHPGQGEIGQPQHF,NA,NA,TRBV7-9,TRBJ1-5
TGTGCCAGCAGCTCCCGACTAGCGGGAGGGCAAGAGCAGTACTTC,CASSSRLAGGQEQYF,TRBD2,NA,TRBV7-6,TRBJ2-7
TGCGCCAGCAGTGAGACTAGCGGGAGTTCCTACAATGAGCAGTTCTTC,CASSETSGSSYNEQFF,TRBD2,NA,TRBV10-1,TRBJ2-1
TGTGCCAGCAGCTTTGTTGCATCGGCTAGCGGGGGATACAATGAGCAGTTCTTC,CASSFVASASGGYNEQFF,TRBD2,NA,TRBV7-2,TRBJ2-1
TGTGCCAGTAGTATTGACAGCTACAATGAGCAGTTCTTC,CASSIDSYNEQFF,NA,NA,TRBV19,TRBJ2-1
TGTGCCAGCAGCTTAGCGACAGGTTCGGTCTATGGCTACACCTTC,CASSLATGSVYGYTF,NA,NA,TRBV7-9,TRBJ1-2